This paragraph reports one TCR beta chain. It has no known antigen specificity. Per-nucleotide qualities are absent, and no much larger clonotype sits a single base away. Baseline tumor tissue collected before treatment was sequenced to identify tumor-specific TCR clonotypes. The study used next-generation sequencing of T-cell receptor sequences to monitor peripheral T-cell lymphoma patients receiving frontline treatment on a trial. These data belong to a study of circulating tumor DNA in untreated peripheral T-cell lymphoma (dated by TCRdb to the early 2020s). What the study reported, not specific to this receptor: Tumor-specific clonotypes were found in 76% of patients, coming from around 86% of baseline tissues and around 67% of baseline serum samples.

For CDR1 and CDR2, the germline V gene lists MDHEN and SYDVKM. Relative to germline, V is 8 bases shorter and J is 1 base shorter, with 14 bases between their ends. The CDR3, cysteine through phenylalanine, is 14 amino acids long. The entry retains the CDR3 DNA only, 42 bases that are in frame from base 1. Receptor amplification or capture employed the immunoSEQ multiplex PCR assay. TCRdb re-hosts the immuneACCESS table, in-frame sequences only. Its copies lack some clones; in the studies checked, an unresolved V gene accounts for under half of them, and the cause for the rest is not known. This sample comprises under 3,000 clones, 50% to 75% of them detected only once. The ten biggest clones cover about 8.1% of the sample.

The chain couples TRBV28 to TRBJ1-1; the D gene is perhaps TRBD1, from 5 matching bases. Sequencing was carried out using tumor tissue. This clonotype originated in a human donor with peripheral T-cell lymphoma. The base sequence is TGTGCCAGCCAACTAGGGGCAGGGAACACTGAAGCTTTCTTT. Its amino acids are CASQLGAGNTEAFF.